The clone carrying this T cell receptor beta chain was recorded many times. The antigen is not known. This CDR3 comprises 15 residues. CDR1 and CDR2 from the germline V gene are SGHDT and YYEEEE. After removal of 4 bases from V and 1 base from J, the junction contained 4 bases not matched to a gene. The sample is drawn from a study of T-cell reconstitution after alpha-beta-depleted transplantation in children. Overall study findings and caveats: Some patients showed high day-60 TCRbeta diversity, which derived from surviving recipient T cells and thymic progenitors. Several hundred graft clones that had expanded were reportedly the source of alpha-beta T cells about two months after transplant.

Unique molecular identifiers featured in how the TCRbeta library was prepared. TCRdb analysed the PCR reads with MiXCR anew, one entry per CDR3 protein. The sample consists of approximately 630,000 distinct CDR3 sequences, 10% to 15% of them appearing once. The sequence derives from a girl aged 2 to 10 with congenital amegakaryocytic thrombocytopenia, due to receive a stem cell transplant. The rearrangement uses TRBV5-6 and TRBJ2-2, with 7 bases fitting TRBD2. Specimen: PBMCs, collected before TCRalphabeta/CD19-depleted stem cell transplant. This CDR3 reads CASSPGLWNTGELFF. The CDR3 nucleotides are TGTGCCAGCAGCCCGGGACTATGGAACACCGGGGAGCTGTTTTTT. Full variable domain (rest looked up from reference TRBV5-6 and TRBJ2-2): DAGVTQSPTHLIKTRGQQVTLRCSPKSGHDTVSWYQQALGQGPQFIFQYYEEEERQRGNFPDRFSGHQFPNYSSELNVNALLLGDSALYLCASSPGLWNTGELFFGEGSRLTVL.